Below are 22 T cell receptor beta chains sequenced from a single sample in a study of T cell responses to AZD1222 COVID-19 vaccine. The protocol was immunoSEQ multiplex PCR, while the TCRdb copy is restricted to in-frame clones and leaves out a portion. Here the sample spans about 120,000 clones, around 87% being singletons. The source was peripheral blood, collected 28 days after the second AZD1222 dose. The receptors derive from an adult who received the AZD1222 COVID-19 vaccine.

J is TRBJ1-4 and V is TRBV6-5; D gene uncertain. The CDR3 runs to 15 residues. Germline values: CDR1 MNHEY, CDR2 SVGAGI. V lost 2 bases and J 4 bases, leaving 11 bases between the germline ends. The CDR3 sequence is CASSYPRALNEKLFF. The CDR3, as DNA: TGTGCCAGCAGTTACCCCCGGGCCCTTAATGAAAAACTGTTTTTT.

J is TRBJ1-5 and V is TRBV7-9; D might be TRBD1 (5 bases). Between the trimmed V and J ends, which lost 3 bases and 3 bases, there was a span of 9 bases. The germline CDR1 and CDR2 sequences are SEHNR and FQNEAQ (reference sequence). The CDR3 runs to 14 residues. CDR3 sequence (DNA): TGTGCCAGCAGCTTGAGGGGTTCCAATCAGCCCCAGCATTTT. Its translation is CASSLRGSNQPQHF.

The genes are TRBV7-2 and TRBJ2-5, with TRBD2 as a possible D gene (6 bases). V dropped 1 base and J dropped 1 base, with 7 bases sitting between them. Germline-derived CDR1 and CDR2 are SGHTA and FQGNSA. This CDR3 has 14 amino acids. The CDR3 spells CASSLEGGQETQYF. The CDR3, as DNA: TGTGCCAGCAGCTTAGAGGGAGGCCAAGAGACCCAGTACTTC.

The V gene is TRBV7-8, the J gene TRBJ1-2; D ambiguous. CDR1 is SGHVS, CDR2 FQNEAQ, per germline. Trimming stripped 0 bases from V and 0 bases from J, with 5 bases between. The CDR3 has 14 residues. The CDR3 is CASSLAAANYGYTF. The CDR3 DNA reads TGTGCCAGCAGCTTAGCTGCAGCTAACTATGGCTACACCTTC.

The chain combines TRBV5-1 with TRBJ2-3; TRBD2 matches 8 bases. The CDR3 length is 15 residues. Trimming removed 4 bases from V and 2 bases from J; junction bases left unmatched: 6. CDR1 is SGHRS, CDR2 YFSETQ, per germline. For the CDR3, the DNA is TGCGCCAGCAGCAGAGCGGGGGATCCCACAGATACGCAGTATTTT. As protein: CASSRAGDPTDTQYF.

The V gene is TRBV6-4, the J gene TRBJ2-2; no clear D gene. The germline gives CDR1 MRHNA, CDR2 SNTAGT. Trimming shortened V by 5 bases and J by 0 bases, and 10 bases separated the two germline ends. CDR3 length: 15 residues. CDR3 in DNA: TGTGCCAGCAGTCCGTCAAACGCGAACACCGGGGAGCTGTTTTTT. Residues: CASSPSNANTGELFF.

The chain joins TRBV9 to TRBJ1-2, with 8 bases matching TRBD1. V lost 4 bases to trimming and J lost 7 bases; unmatched junction nucleotides: 6. CDR1 SGDLS and CDR2 YYNGEE come from the germline V gene. The CDR3 is made up of 13 amino acids. The CDR3 region has the DNA TGTGCCAGCAGCAGTTGGACAGGGTTTGGCTACACCTTC. Protein product: CASSSWTGFGYTF.

The chain is built from TRBV19 and TRBJ1-4; D call uncertain. The CDR3 is 15 residues long. V gave up 5 bases and J gave up 3 bases, with 13 bases separating them. Per germline, CDR1 LNHDA and CDR2 SQIVND (reference sequence). CDR3 nucleotides: TGTGCCAGTAGTCCGGTCACTGCGGCTAATGAAAAACTGTTTTTT. Protein product: CASSPVTAANEKLFF.

This clone was observed a few times. This rearrangement joins TRBV29-1 to TRBJ1-1; D gene ambiguous. The CDR3 is 13 residues long. Germline V gene lookup returns CDR1 SQVTM and CDR2 ANQGSEA. V was shortened by 7 bases and J by 2 bases, with 14 bases between the two germline ends. The CDR3 nucleotides are TGCAGCGCGGGTGAACAGACAAACACTGAAGCTTTCTTT. Amino acids: CSAGEQTNTEAFF.

This rearrangement joins TRBV30 to TRBJ2-5; the match to TRBD2 covers 14 bases. Germline lookup yields CDR1 GTSNPN and CDR2 SVGIG (reference sequence). V lost 0 bases to trimming and J lost 2 bases; unmatched junction nucleotides: 2. The CDR3 runs to 16 residues. The CDR3 sequence: CAWSVGLAGGQETQYF. The CDR3, as DNA: TGTGCCTGGAGTGTAGGACTAGCGGGGGGTCAAGAGACCCAGTACTTC.

The chain uses TRBV19 and TRBJ1-1; D gene unclear. The V end lost 4 bases, the J end lost 3 bases, and 6 bases lay between the germline ends. The germline CDR1 and CDR2 sequences are LNHDA and SQIVND (reference sequence). CDR3 length: 12 residues. The CDR3 nucleotides are TGTGCCAGTAGTACAAGGGACACTGAAGCTTTCTTT. It encodes CASSTRDTEAFF.

V gene TRBV29-1 combines with J gene TRBJ1-2, with 7 bases lining up with TRBD1. Germline CDR1 SQVTM, CDR2 ANQGSEA. The CDR3 is made up of 15 amino acids. Germline trimming cut 4 bases from V and 8 bases from J; bases unmatched to any gene: 16. The CDR3 DNA reads as TGCAGCGTTGTCCGTTCCGACAGGGCCCACAAGGGCTACACCTTC. It yields the protein CSVVRSDRAHKGYTF.

The rearrangement links TRBV19 to TRBJ2-6, with TRBD1 as a possible D gene (6 bases). Germline assignment: CDR1 LNHDA and CDR2 SQIVND (reference sequence). The length of the CDR3 is 22 residues. V was trimmed by 3 bases and J by 0 bases, leaving 27 bases between them. CDR3 DNA sequence: TGTGCCAGTAGTATCATGGCGGTTGGCACAGGGCAACGCCCCTCTGGGGCCAACGTCCTGACTTTC. The encoded protein is CASSIMAVGTGQRPSGANVLTF. The full variable domain, in which reference TRBV19 and TRBJ2-6 provide the parts outside the CDR3, is DGGITQSPKYLFRKEGQNVTLSCEQNLNHDAMYWYRQDPGQGLRLIYYSQIVNDFQKGDIAEGYSVSREKKESFPLTVTSAQKNPTAFYLCASSIMAVGTGQRPSGANVLTFGAGSRLTVL.

The CDR3 sequence is CASSQTVTNGYTF. CDR3 in DNA: TGTGCCAGCAGCCAGACAGTGACGAATGGCTACACCTTC. This chain joins TRBV12-3 or TRBV12-4 and TRBJ1-2; D perhaps matches TRBD1 (5 bases). The CDR3 is 13 residues long. Trimming removed 6 bases from V and 6 bases from J, with 14 bases in between.

V usage is TRBV6-4 and J usage is TRBJ1-6; the D is unclear. This CDR3 comprises 13 residues. V dropped 2 bases and J dropped 8 bases, with 7 bases sitting between them. In germline, CDR1 is MRHNA, CDR2 SNTAGT. The DNA for the CDR3 is TGTGCCAGCAGTGACAGCTCTTATTCACCCCTCCACTTT. Protein: CASSDSSYSPLHF.

The chain has TRBV4-2 and TRBJ2-7, with unresolved D. Trimming took off 4 bases at V and 3 bases at J, with 16 bases between the two ends. Germline assignment: CDR1 LGHNA and CDR2 YNFKEQ. CDR3 length equals 15 residues. CDR3 protein: CASSLERTSIYEQYF. The CDR3 DNA sequence: TGTGCCAGCAGCCTCGAGAGGACGTCTATCTACGAGCAGTACTTC.

V usage is TRBV9 and J usage is TRBJ1-4; 7 nucleotides agree with TRBD1. V shed 6 bases, J shed 0 bases, and the junction held 5 bases outside the gene matches. This CDR3 spans 15 amino acids. Germline lookup yields CDR1 SGDLS and CDR2 YYNGEE. CDR3 in amino acids: CASTQTGATNEKLFF. The CDR3 DNA sequence: TGTGCCAGCACCCAAACAGGGGCAACTAATGAAAAACTGTTTTTT.

The gene calls are TRBV6-2 or TRBV6-3 and TRBJ1-5, with TRBD1 identical over 9 bases. CDR1 is MNHEY and CDR2 is SVGEGT in the germline V gene. The ends lost 5 bases at V and 6 bases at J; junction bases unmatched: 5. The CDR3 spans 14 residues. CDR3 DNA: TGTGCCAGCAGTGAGGGGACAGGGAGTCAGCCCCAGCATTTT. Protein sequence: CASSEGTGSQPQHF.

The chain recombines TRBV5-1 with TRBJ2-3; 7 bases are shared with TRBD1. The V segment lost 4 bases and the J segment 2 bases; nucleotides outside the gene matches: 13. CDR3 size: 17 residues. Germline V gene sequence: CDR1 SGHRS, CDR2 YFSETQ. CDR3 coding DNA: TGCGCCAGCAGCCAAAAGACAGGGTCAGCCAACACAGATACGCAGTATTTT. Translation: CASSQKTGSANTDTQYF. Full variable domain (missing parts from reference TRBV5-1 and TRBJ2-3): KAGVTQTPRYLIKTRGQQVTLSCSPISGHRSVSWYQQTPGQGLQFLFEYFSETQRNKGNFPGRFSGRQFSNSRSEMNVSTLELGDSALYLCASSQKTGSANTDTQYFGPGTRLTVL.

The J gene is TRBJ2-2, the V gene TRBV4-2; D not certain. The length of the CDR3 is 14 residues. CDR1 and CDR2 (germline): LGHNA, YNFKEQ. V lost 1 base, J lost 1 base, and 4 bases lay in between. The CDR3 DNA sequence: TGTGCCAGCAGCCAAGCCGGGAACACCGGGGAGCTGTTTTTT. It codes for CASSQAGNTGELFF.

The V gene is TRBV14, the J gene TRBJ2-7; 14 positions match TRBD2. CDR1 and CDR2 from the germline V gene are SGHDN and FVKESK. Trimming took 4 bases from V and 3 from J; bases not matched to a gene: 8. This CDR3 has 17 amino acids. CDR3 nucleotide sequence: TGTGCCAGCAGCCGGACTAGCGGGGGGACTATCGACTACGAGCAGTACTTC. Translation: CASSRTSGGTIDYEQYF.

The genes are TRBV28 and TRBJ1-1; D might be TRBD1 (5 bases). This CDR3 has 15 residues. Germline CDR1 reads MDHEN; CDR2 reads SYDVKM. Trimming stripped 5 bases from V and 3 bases from J, with 16 bases between. The CDR3 reads CASSNRRQSDTEAFF. The CDR3 nucleotides read TGTGCCAGCAGTAACCGTAGACAGTCAGACACTGAAGCTTTCTTT.